This T cell receptor beta chain was identified in a study of CD8 T cells in ankylosing spondylitis. The study's findings and limits: One TCR beta motif, made up of under ten highly homologous variants, appeared characteristic of ankylosing spondylitis blood.

This clonotype was found many times. Its antigen remains unidentified. TCRdb re-analysed the 5' RACE reads in MiXCR, keeping a single row per CDR3 protein. The sample includes about 220,000 distinct CDR3 sequences, about 7.3% seen only once; the top ten take 14%. This CDR3 has 16 amino acids. Trimming took 3 bases from V and 4 from J, leaving 20 bases between them. The germline V gene has CDR1 DFQATT and CDR2 SNEGSKA (reference sequence). This chain uses TRBV20-1 with TRBJ2-3; TRBD2 is a possible D gene (6 bases). The receptor comes from a male donor with ankylosing spondylitis. Input material: blood, either unsorted or a sorted T cell fraction (not recorded which). This CDR3 reads CSARPEAASESDTQYF. CDR3 coding DNA: TGCAGTGCTAGGCCAGAGGCGGCTAGCGAATCAGATACGCAGTATTTT.